Listed below are T cell receptor beta chains from one sample, sequenced in a study of T cells in Graves' hyperthyroidism and ophthalmopathy. TCRdb reprocessed the multiplex PCR reads via MiXCR and lists one record per CDR3 protein. The sample holds about 210,000 distinct CDR3 sequences, approximately 17% seen once. Material: blood. The receptors come from a man aged 50 to 59 with Graves' hyperthyroidism. Each CDR3 is given with its conserved first and last residue. D genes are given only for firm matches. Not all rows give a size; the values are once, few, many and, for expanded clones, a class.

TRBV27	.	TRBJ2-1	many	TGTGCCAGCGCCGGGGGTTACTCCTACAATGAGCAGTTCTTC	CASAGGYSYNEQFF
TRBV20-1	TRBD1	TRBJ1-1	many	TGCAGTGCCGGACAGGGAGACACTGAAGCTTTCTTT	CSAGQGDTEAFF
TRBV7-3	.	TRBJ2-2	few	TGTGCCAGCAGCCCCGGAGTGAACACCGGGGAGCTGTTTTTT	CASSPGVNTGELFF
TRBV2	.	TRBJ1-1	many	TGTGCCAGCAGTGCCCGACAGCTTCTAAGCACTGAAGCTTTCTTT	CASSARQLLSTEAFF
TRBV12-3/TRBV12-4	.	TRBJ1-5	many	TGTGCCAGCAGTTTTCGGAGAATAAGCAATCAGCCCCAGCATTTT	CASSFRRISNQPQHF
TRBV30	.	TRBJ2-3	many	TGTGCCTGGAATCTAAAAGGGACAGATACGCAGTATTTT	CAWNLKGTDTQYF
TRBV14	TRBD2	TRBJ2-1	.	TGTGCCAGCAGAGGGGAGGGTACCTACAATGAGCAGTTCTTC	CASRGEGTYNEQFF
TRBV6-1	.	TRBJ2-4	.	TGTGCCAGCAGTCCCGGGACGTTGCTAGCCAAAAACATTCAGTACTTC	CASSPGTLLAKNIQYF
TRBV29-1	TRBD2	TRBJ2-1	.	TGCAGCGTTGAATTAAGGAGCCGGACTAGCGGGAGGAGAGTAGGTGAGCAGTTCTTC	CSVELRSRTSGRRVGEQFF
TRBV19	TRBD1	TRBJ2-7	few	TGTGCCAGTAAGGGCCGTGGGCAGGGGGATTACGAGCAGTACTTC	CASKGRGQGDYEQYF
TRBV18	.	TRBJ2-1	many	TGTGCCAGCTCACCACGTACAGACCACAATGAGCAGTTCTTC	CASSPRTDHNEQFF
TRBV12-3/TRBV12-4	TRBD1	TRBJ2-7	many	TGTGCCAGCAGTTTTGCGACAGGGAGCTACGAGCAGTACTTC	CASSFATGSYEQYF
TRBV6-2/TRBV6-3	.	TRBJ1-2	.	TGTGCCAGCAGTTGGTCCTTAGGGGCCAATCGTGGCTACACCTTC	CASSWSLGANRGYTF
TRBV2	.	TRBJ1-6	many	TGTGCCAGCAGCCGACAGAGTCTTAGCTTGTATTCACCCCTCCACTTT	CASSRQSLSLYSPLHF
TRBV3-1	.	TRBJ1-5	few	TGTGCCAGCAGCCAAGAAAGGTCCACAGGGAATCAGCCCCAGCATTTT	CASSQERSTGNQPQHF
TRBV29-1	TRBD2	TRBJ2-2	few	TGCAGCGTTAAAGGGGAGCGGGAATCCGGGGAGCTGTTTTTT	CSVKGERESGELFF
TRBV5-6	.	TRBJ1-2	many	TGTGCCAGCAGCTTGGTTTCGGAATACCCCAACTATGGCTACACCTTC	CASSLVSEYPNYGYTF
TRBV7-2	.	TRBJ1-5	many	TGTGCCAGCAGCTTGGAGGGGATCCAGCCCCAGCATTTT	CASSLEGIQPQHF
TRBV18	TRBD1	TRBJ1-1	few	TGTGCCAGCTCACCGGGACAGGGGACTAACACTGAAGCTTTCTTT	CASSPGQGTNTEAFF
TRBV19	TRBD1	TRBJ1-1	few	TGTGCCAGTACCAACAGGGGGTCGGTAGCTTTCTTT	CASTNRGSVAFF
TRBV7-2	.	TRBJ2-1	few	TGTGCCAGCAGCTCAGCGGACAGCTCCTACAATGAGCAGTTCTTC	CASSSADSSYNEQFF
TRBV20-1	TRBD1	TRBJ2-2	few	TGCAGTGCTTGGGACAGGGGGGAGCTGTTTTTT	CSAWDRGELFF
TRBV7-2	TRBD2	TRBJ2-7	many	TGTGCCAGCAGCTTAGGGCGGGAGGTAACCTACGAGCAGTACTTC	CASSLGREVTYEQYF
TRBV18	TRBD1	TRBJ2-3	many	TGTGCCAGCTCACCAGGGACAGGGGGCGCCACAGATACGCAGTATTTT	CASSPGTGGATDTQYF
TRBV5-5	.	TRBJ2-5	many	TGTGCCAGCAGCTTGCTCAACCAAGAGACCCAGTACTTC	CASSLLNQETQYF
TRBV28	.	TRBJ2-4	.	TGTGCCAGCAGTTTTAGCTCAGGCATTCAGTACTTC	CASSFSSGIQYF
TRBV18	.	TRBJ2-3	many	TGTGCCAGCTCACAAAGACCGGGACCGAGCACAGATACGCAGTATTTT	CASSQRPGPSTDTQYF
TRBV13	.	TRBJ2-7	many	TGTGCCAGCAGCTTAGGCGGCAGTACCTACGAGCAGTACTTC	CASSLGGSTYEQYF
TRBV11-3	.	TRBJ2-3	many	TGTGCCAGCAGCTCGCAGCTAGGGGTGGATACGCAGTATTTT	CASSSQLGVDTQYF
TRBV10-3	.	TRBJ1-2	.	TGTGCCATCAGTGAGGGAAGGACAGCTAACTATGGCTACACCTTC	CAISEGRTANYGYTF
TRBV4-1	TRBD1	TRBJ2-2	many	TGCGCCAGCAGCCAAGAGGACAGGGACACCGGGGAGCTGTTTTTT	CASSQEDRDTGELFF
TRBV30	.	TRBJ1-1	many	TGTGCCTGGAGTAGGGTCGGGTTTGGCACTGAAGCTTTCTTT	CAWSRVGFGTEAFF
TRBV5-1	TRBD1	TRBJ1-3	many	TGCGCCAGCAGCCTCGGGACAGACGGAAACACCATATATTTT	CASSLGTDGNTIYF
TRBV20-1	.	TRBJ2-1	many	TGCAGTGCTAGACCCCGAGGGAAAGGGTCGAATGAGCAGTTCTTC	CSARPRGKGSNEQFF
TRBV7-8	TRBD1	TRBJ2-7	many	TGTGCCAGCAGCCCACGAGGGGGCAGTCAGTACGAGCAGTACTTC	CASSPRGGSQYEQYF
TRBV20-1	TRBD1	TRBJ1-5	few	TGCAGTGCTGGGGACAGGGGAAATCAGCCCCAGCATTTT	CSAGDRGNQPQHF
TRBV7-8	TRBD2	TRBJ2-2	many	TGTGCCAGCAGCTTAGTACTAGCGGGAGGAAACACCGGGGAGCTGTTTTTT	CASSLVLAGGNTGELFF
TRBV7-9	.	TRBJ2-7	.	TGTGCCAGCAGCTTAGGATCCAGGGACTCCTACGAGCAGTACTTC	CASSLGSRDSYEQYF
TRBV3-1	TRBD1	TRBJ1-2	many	TGTGCCAGCAGCCCAGGCTGGGACAGAAACTATGGCTACACCTTC	CASSPGWDRNYGYTF
TRBV5-8	.	TRBJ2-7	few	TGTGCCAGCAGCCACCTTAGCTCCTACGAGCAGTACTTC	CASSHLSSYEQYF
TRBV7-9	.	TRBJ2-7	many	TGTGCCAGCAGCCGGGCGGGACGGCGGTTGGACGAGCAGTACTTC	CASSRAGRRLDEQYF
TRBV4-3	TRBD1	TRBJ2-7	.	TGCGCCAGCAGCCAAGATCCCGGGACAGGGGTCTACGAGCAGTACTTC	CASSQDPGTGVYEQYF
TRBV6-1	TRBD1	TRBJ2-5	.	TGTGCCAGCAGTTATCGGGGACAGTCAAGAGAAACCCAGTACTTC	CASSYRGQSRETQYF
TRBV7-9	.	TRBJ1-4	.	TGTGCCAGCAGCGTGATTGGGGTAACTAATGAAAAACTGTTTTTT	CASSVIGVTNEKLFF
TRBV7-9	TRBD2	TRBJ2-1	many	TGTGCCAGCAGCTTAGTTAATCTAGCGGGCCTCAATGAGCAGTTCTTC	CASSLVNLAGLNEQFF
TRBV28	.	TRBJ1-4	many	TGTGCCAGCCGGTCAGGGGTTTTCGATGAAAAACTGTTTTTT	CASRSGVFDEKLFF
TRBV20-1	.	TRBJ2-1	many	TGCAGTACCAGAAACTACAATGAGCAGTTCTTC	CSTRNYNEQFF
TRBV20-1	TRBD2	TRBJ2-1	few	TGCAGTGCTAGAGATGTCCCTAGCGGGAATGAGCAGTTCTTC	CSARDVPSGNEQFF
TRBV25-1	.	TRBJ2-1	.	TGTGCCAGCAATCCGGACAGCTCCTACAATGAGCAGTTCTTC	CASNPDSSYNEQFF
TRBV9	.	TRBJ2-3	.	TGTGCCAGCAGCTTTAGCCCCACTTCAGATACGCAGTATTTT	CASSFSPTSDTQYF
TRBV9	.	TRBJ2-1	few	TGTGCCAGCAGCGCCTCCCGACAGGCAGCGGGCAATGAGCAGTTCTTC	CASSASRQAAGNEQFF
TRBV5-8	.	TRBJ2-5	.	TGTGCCAGCAGCTCCAGGAAGGGGTACCAAGAGACCCAGTACTTC	CASSSRKGYQETQYF
TRBV27	.	TRBJ1-2	few	TGTGCCAGCAGTTTCATTGGGTCAACGTTTTATGGCTACACCTTC	CASSFIGSTFYGYTF